Each of the 12 T cell receptor beta chains below was sequenced from the same sample in a study of T cells in women clearing cervical HPV infection. Generated by immunoSEQ multiplex PCR, the TCRdb table keeps only in-frame clones and is missing some. Its table lists 25,000 to 35,000 clones. Sequencing input: blood buffy coat. These receptor sequences come from a woman aged 18-70 years with a cervical HPV16 infection that either progressed to CIN3+ or cleared (not recorded which).

A note on this clone: The read ends 3 residues shy of where the CDR3 ends; the end is completed using the germline J gene. The chain has TRBV7-9 and TRBJ2-1; D gene ambiguous. Germline V gene sequence: CDR1 SEHNR, CDR2 FQNEAQ (reference sequence). Trimming stripped 1 base from V and 5 bases from J, with 9 bases between. This CDR3 contains 14 residues. CDR3 bases read: TGTGCCAGCAGCTTAGGGTTTGCGGACAATGAG. Translation gives CASSLGFADNE. The full CDR3 sequence reads CASSLGFADNEQFF.

About this clone: Read coverage stops 3 residues before the CDR3 terminus; the germline J gene supplies the remainder. V usage is TRBV6-2 or TRBV6-3 and J usage is TRBJ2-3; TRBD2 aligns across 7 bases. Germline V lookup: CDR1 MNHEY, CDR2 SVGEGT. The CDR3 spans 14 residues. The V and J ends lost 6 bases and 0 bases, in that order; junction bases with no gene match: 3. The part of the CDR3 DNA that was read is TGTGCCAGCAGCTTTAGCGGGAGCACAGATACG. Its protein is CASSFSGSTDT. The CDR3 as a whole reads CASSFSGSTDTQYF.

As for this clone: The sequenced fragment ends 3 residues before the CDR3 boundary, so the rest is inferred from the germline J gene. The chain links TRBV29-1 to TRBJ1-1; D uncertain. The V gene lost 5 bases and the J gene lost 4 bases, with 20 bases spanning the gap. Germline values: CDR1 SQVTM, CDR2 ANQGSEA. The CDR3 loop spans 15 amino acids. The CDR3 protein is CSVLPGLHVGTEAFF. The CDR3 bases that were read are TGCAGCGTTCTCCCTGGGCTACATGTGGGCACTGAA.

Comments on this clone: The read terminates 3 residues ahead of where the CDR3 ends, so the germline J gene completes it. V gene TRBV28 combines with J gene TRBJ2-3; D is possibly TRBD2 (5 bases). Germline V gives CDR1 MDHEN, CDR2 SYDVKM. The CDR3 is 11 amino acids. The CDR3 DNA, read in part, is TGTGCCAGCAGTTTATTCGGGGCG. Protein: CASSLFGA. In full, the CDR3 reads CASSLFGAQYF.

Worth noting for this clone: The DNA ends 3 residues before the CDR3 does, and the rest of the CDR3 is filled in from the germline J gene. The chain carries TRBV19 and TRBJ2-2; TRBD1 is a possible D gene (5 bases). The germline V and J ends were trimmed by 6 bases and 3 bases, with 17 bases remaining between them. CDR1 is LNHDA and CDR2 is SQIVND in the germline V gene (reference sequence). This CDR3 contains 16 residues. The CDR3 bases that were read are TGTGCCAGTAGAGGGGATCTTGACAGATACACCGGGGAG. Its protein product is CASRGDLDRYTGE. The CDR3 reads in full as CASRGDLDRYTGELFF.

For this clone: The read stops 3 residues short of the end of the CDR3; the missing end is completed from the germline J gene. This chain uses TRBV7-2 with TRBJ1-5; 7 positions match TRBD1. With 2 bases clipped from V and 5 bases from J, the junction kept 0 bases outside the gene matches. The CDR3 covers 13 residues. The germline gives CDR1 SGHTA, CDR2 FQGNSA. CDR3 DNA, as far as it was read: TGTGCCAGCAGCTTACAGGGGGATCAGCCC. This gives the protein CASSLQGDQP. The CDR3 in its entirety is CASSLQGDQPQHF.

Points on this clone: The read terminates 3 residues before the CDR3 end, so the remaining end is supplied by the germline J gene. The chain employs TRBV7-9 and TRBJ2-5; D perhaps matches TRBD2 (5 bases). Trimming left V 5 bases short and J 3 bases short, with 13 bases between. CDR1 is SEHNR, CDR2 FQNEAQ, per germline (reference sequence). The CDR3 is made up of 14 amino acids. CDR3 sequence reads: CASSGPLREETQYF. The CDR3 bases that were read are TGTGCCAGCAGCGGCCCGCTGAGGGAAGAGACC.

Concerning this clone itself: The CDR3 end lies 3 residues beyond the end of the read and is filled in from the germline J gene. The chain has TRBV20-1 and TRBJ2-7, with TRBD1 matching over 9 bases. Germline V gene sequence: CDR1 DFQATT, CDR2 SNEGSKA (reference sequence). This CDR3 region has 13 residues. The V and J ends lost 6 bases and 1 base, in that order; junction bases with no gene match: 4. CDR3 bases read: TGCAGTGCGATGACAGGGGGATCCTACGAG. Its translation is CSAMTGGSYE. The full CDR3 protein reads CSAMTGGSYEQYF.

Note on this clone: The read ends 3 residues shy of where the CDR3 ends; the end is completed using the germline J gene. V is TRBV5-1 and J is TRBJ2-7, with 7 bases matching TRBD1. Germline CDR1 reads SGHRS; CDR2 reads YFSETQ. Germline trimming cut 3 bases from V and 3 bases from J; bases unmatched to any gene: 6. CDR3 length equals 14 residues. CDR3 DNA, as far as it was read: TGCGCCAGCAGCTACGGACAGGTTATCTACGAG. Translated, it gives CASSYGQVIYE. The CDR3 in full is CASSYGQVIYEQYF.

Concerning this clone: The observed sequence ends 3 residues before the CDR3 terminus, with the missing tail filled in from the germline J gene. The chain carries TRBV25-1 and TRBJ1-4, with TRBD1 as a possible D gene (5 bases). The CDR3 is 16 amino acids. Trimming pared 0 bases from V and 6 bases from J, leaving 14 bases between. Germline assignment: CDR1 MGHDK and CDR2 SYGVNS. The sequenced CDR3 bases are TGTGCCAGCAGTGAATACGGCAGGGCGGAGTATGAAAAA. It translates to CASSEYGRAEYEK. The whole CDR3 is CASSEYGRAEYEKLFF.

Here the CDR3 reads CASSPPNTGPNYGYTF. Partial CDR3 DNA: TGTGCCAGCTCACCACCGAATACAGGTCCTAACTATGGC. The genes are TRBV18 and TRBJ1-2; perhaps TRBD1 as D (5 bases). Coverage ceases 3 residues before the CDR3 finishes, and the germline J gene fills in the end. The ends were cut back, 0 bases at V and 0 bases at J, with 11 bases in the middle. Germline V lookup: CDR1 KGHSH, CDR2 LQKENI. The CDR3 sequence is 16 residues long. The full variable domain, rest sourced from reference TRBV18 and TRBJ1-2, is NAGVMQNPRHLVRRRGQEARLRCSPMKGHSHVYWYRQLPEEGLKFMVYLQKENIIDESGMPKERFSAEFPKEGPSILRIQQVVRGDSAAYFCASSPPNTGPNYGYTFGSGTRLTVV.

About this clone: Read data end 3 residues before the CDR3 end; the end is taken from the germline J gene. The chain has TRBV19 and TRBJ1-5, with unresolved D. Germline V lookup: CDR1 LNHDA, CDR2 SQIVND (reference sequence). This CDR3 has 15 amino acids. V lost 2 bases to trimming and J lost 0 bases, with 8 bases between them. The DNA read from the CDR3 is TGTGCCAGTAGTATATACCTAAATAGCAATCAGCCC. The encoded protein is CASSIYLNSNQP. The full CDR3 protein reads CASSIYLNSNQPQHF.